This record looks at one T cell receptor (beta chain) sequence and its context. This entry belongs to a study of blood T cell repertoires in COVID-19. Study summary: Collection of acute and convalescent COVID-19 samples took place in the United States, Italy and Spain. Nucleic acid was either cDNA or gDNA, and it came from T cells, B-cell-depleted T cells, or PBMCs.

The V gene end was trimmed by 0 bases and the J gene end by 3 bases; junction bases not matched to a gene: 7. The CDR3 has 17 amino acids. Germline loops: CDR1 SGHAT, CDR2 FQNNGV. Per the original data handling: The authors estimated nucleated cell counts from reference gene primer amplification. Data came from immunoSEQ multiplex PCR; TCRdb stores just in-frame clones and leaves some out. The DNA was the basis for D and trimming; V, J and clone size are from that table. The sample holds more than 150,000 clones, around nine tenths seen once. This clonotype was sampled from a woman younger than 35 who had recovered from COVID-19. The rearrangement links TRBV11-2 to TRBJ2-3; 9 nucleotides line up with TRBD2. Sequencing was carried out using peripheral blood. CDR3 bases: TGTGCCAGCAGCTTAGATCTTTTTAGCGGGAGAACAGATACGCAGTATTTT. Residues: CASSLDLFSGRTDTQYF.